The 22 T cell receptor beta chains in this list originate from one sample, sequenced in a study of radiotherapy plus CTLA-4 blockade in lung cancer (dated by TCRdb to between 2017 and 2018). The library was produced with the immunoSEQ multiplex PCR assay. TCRdb provides this immuneACCESS table in a form limited to in-frame rearrangements. Some clones are lacking; in checked studies, under half of them reflect an unresolved V gene, and why the rest are absent is not known. This sample lists tens of thousands of clones; around 77% were detected once. The ten largest make up over 8.5% of the sample. The specimen was peripheral blood, collected from a patient treated with radiotherapy plus ipilimumab. The receptors come from a human donor with non-small cell lung cancer who had stable disease on radiotherapy plus ipilimumab.

This sequence joins TRBV13 and TRBJ2-1, with 10 bases fitting TRBD1. The germline gives CDR1 PRHDT, CDR2 FYEKMQ (reference sequence). The CDR3 spans 15 residues. The junction had 10 bases not matched to a gene; V was cut back by 5 bases and J by 9 bases. CDR3 DNA: TGTGCCAGCAGCGACTCCGGGACAGGGGATGTTGAGCAGTTCTTC. The encoded protein is CASSDSGTGDVEQFF.

The CDR3 here is CASSLGRGQPQHF. DNA for the CDR3: TGCGCCAGCAGCTTGGGTCGGGGTCAGCCCCAGCATTTT. This chain connects TRBV5-1 to TRBJ1-5; no firm D call. The V gene lost 0 bases and the J gene lost 6 bases, with 7 bases spanning the gap. This CDR3 region has 13 residues. Germline V lookup: CDR1 SGHRS, CDR2 YFSETQ.

The chain carries TRBV11-2 and TRBJ2-3; tentatively, D is TRBD2 (6 bases). The CDR3 runs to 15 residues. Germline-derived CDR1 and CDR2 are SGHAT and FQNNGV. Trimming pared 5 bases from V and 2 bases from J, leaving 14 bases between. CDR3 DNA sequence: TGTGCCAGCAGCGGTAGGCGGGGAGCCACAGATACGCAGTATTTT. It translates to CASSGRRGATDTQYF.

The chain joins TRBV2 to TRBJ2-7; no clear D gene. Germline V gene sequence: CDR1 SNHLY, CDR2 FYNNEI. The CDR3 runs to 14 residues. V gave up 1 base and J gave up 0 bases, with 7 bases separating them. CDR3: CASSEVPSSYEQYF. The CDR3 DNA reads TGTGCCAGCAGTGAAGTCCCTAGCTCCTACGAGCAGTACTTC. Variable domain in full (rest from reference TRBV2 and TRBJ2-7): EPEVTQTPSHQVTQMGQEVILRCVPISNHLYFYWYRQILGQKVEFLVSFYNNEISEKSEIFDDQFSVERPDGSNFTLKIRSTKLEDSAMYFCASSEVPSSYEQYFGPGTRLTVT.

The genes are TRBV30 and TRBJ2-3; D is unresolved. Trimming took off 1 base at V and 5 bases at J, with 4 bases between the two ends. Per germline, CDR1 GTSNPN and CDR2 SVGIG (reference sequence). The CDR3 covers 11 residues. This CDR3 reads CAWSAGDTQYF. In DNA, the CDR3 is TGTGCCTGGAGTGCCGGAGATACGCAGTATTTT. Based on the CDR3 plus reference TRBV30 and TRBJ2-3, the full variable domain is SQTIHQWPATLVQPVGSPLSLECTVEGTSNPNLYWYRQAAGRGLQLLFYSVGIGQISSEVPQNLSASRPQDRQFILSSKKLLLSDSGFYLCAWSAGDTQYFGPGTRLTVL.

This rearrangement joins TRBV10-2 to TRBJ2-1; TRBD2 might be the D (5 bases). The germline CDR1 and CDR2 sequences are WSHSY and SAAADI. V was shortened by 4 bases and J by 1 base, with 8 bases between the two germline ends. The CDR3 loop spans 14 amino acids. DNA of the CDR3: TGCGCCAGCAGTGGGACTGCATCCTACAATGAGCAGTTCTTC. Encoded protein: CASSGTASYNEQFF.

The gene calls are TRBV30 and TRBJ2-7; no definite D call. CDR3 length: 13 residues. Looked up from germline, CDR1 is GTSNPN and CDR2 is SVGIG (reference sequence). Trimming cost V 1 base and J 1 base, with 8 bases left between them. CDR3 DNA sequence: TGTGCCTGGAGTGCGATAGGGTCCTACGAGCAGTACTTC. It is translated as CAWSAIGSYEQYF.

To note about this clone: The junction departs from germline at one end; a sequencing error may be responsible. The rearrangement links TRBV20-1 to TRBJ1-1; TRBD1 agrees at 7 bases. The CDR3 runs 11 residues. CDR1 is DFQATT and CDR2 is SNEGSKA in the germline V gene (reference sequence). The CDR3 DNA is TGCAGTGCTAGAGATGGTCCGGACAGGATTTTT. Translated: CSARDGPDRIF.

This sequence joins TRBV6-1 and TRBJ1-6; TRBD1 agrees at 11 bases. V lost 6 bases to trimming and J lost 13 bases; unmatched junction nucleotides: 8. This CDR3 is built from 14 residues. The germline CDR1 and CDR2 sequences are MNHNS and SASEGT. The CDR3 loop reads CASRSVGDRGPLHF. CDR3 bases: TGTGCCAGCAGGTCCGTGGGGGACAGGGGGCCCCTCCACTTT.

The CDR3: CALETVNYGYTF. DNA for the CDR3: TGTGCCTTGGAGACAGTTAACTATGGCTACACCTTC. The rearrangement joins TRBV30 to TRBJ1-2, with D possibly matching TRBD1 (5 bases). V lost 7 bases to trimming and J lost 1 base, with 10 bases between them. Germline V lookup: CDR1 GTSNPN, CDR2 SVGIG (reference sequence). This CDR3 has 12 amino acids.

This chain connects TRBV5-1 to TRBJ1-4, with D possibly matching TRBD1 (6 bases). CDR1 SGHRS and CDR2 YFSETQ come from the germline V gene. Trimming shortened V by 0 bases and J by 6 bases, and 12 bases separated the two germline ends. There are 15 residues in the CDR3. CDR3 loop: CASSLAGGQYEKLFF. CDR3 nucleotides: TGCGCCAGCAGCTTGGCGGGTGGACAGTATGAAAAACTGTTTTTT.

This chain uses TRBV28 with TRBJ2-1; D uncertain. The CDR3 extends over 13 amino acids. Germline lookup yields CDR1 MDHEN and CDR2 SYDVKM. The germline V and J ends were trimmed by 3 bases and 8 bases, with 11 bases remaining between them. The CDR3, as DNA: TGTGCCAGCAGTTTTCAGCTCTCGTATGAGCAGTTCTTC. The encoded protein is CASSFQLSYEQFF. The full variable domain, rest sourced from reference TRBV28 and TRBJ2-1, is DVKVTQSSRYLVKRTGEKVFLECVQDMDHENMFWYRQDPGLGLRLIYFSYDVKMKEKGDIPEGYSVSREKKERFSLILESASTNQTSMYLCASSFQLSYEQFFGPGTRLTVL.

The V call is TRBV27, the J call TRBJ1-2; TRBD1 aligns across 7 bases. The CDR3 sequence is 14 residues long. Germline values: CDR1 MNHEY, CDR2 SMNVEV (reference sequence). Germline trimming cut 5 bases from V and 5 bases from J; bases unmatched to any gene: 8. Here the CDR3 reads CASSPDRPKYGYTF. In nucleotides, the CDR3 is TGTGCCAGCAGTCCGGACAGGCCAAAATATGGCTACACCTTC.

This chain joins TRBV7-8 and TRBJ1-1; D call uncertain. Trimming removed 5 bases at V and 5 bases at J, with 21 bases between. This CDR3 spans 16 amino acids. Germline V CDR1 and CDR2: SGHVS, FQNEAQ. The CDR3 DNA reads TGTGCCAGCAGCCCCGTGGAAGCCAGGCCGGGTACTGAAGCTTTCTTT. Its protein is CASSPVEARPGTEAFF. The full variable domain, rest sourced from reference TRBV7-8 and TRBJ1-1, is GAGVSQSPRYKVAKRGQDVALRCDPISGHVSLFWYQQALGQGPEFLTYFQNEAQLDKSGLPSDRFFAERPEGSVSTLKIQRTQQEDSAVYLCASSPVEARPGTEAFFGQGTRLTVV.

This sequence joins TRBV5-1 and TRBJ2-3, with 8 bases that match TRBD2. With 1 base clipped from V and 2 bases from J, the junction kept 15 bases outside the gene matches. The CDR3 contains 19 residues. Germline V gives CDR1 SGHRS, CDR2 YFSETQ. The DNA of the CDR3 is TGCGCCAGCAGCTTGTTAGGACTAGCATTATCTCCCGCCACAGATACGCAGTATTTT. Protein sequence: CASSLLGLALSPATDTQYF.

V and J are TRBV6-1 and TRBJ1-4; D not resolved. This CDR3 spans 16 amino acids. Germline V gene sequence: CDR1 MNHNS, CDR2 SASEGT. The V gene lost 1 base and the J gene lost 0 bases, with 9 bases spanning the gap. Here the CDR3 reads CASSEEPTSTNEKLFF. As DNA, the CDR3 is TGTGCCAGCAGTGAAGAACCGACTTCAACTAATGAAAAACTGTTTTTT.

The rearrangement uses TRBV2 and TRBJ2-5; D perhaps matches TRBD2 (7 bases). V was shortened by 6 bases and J by 2 bases, with 10 bases between the two germline ends. Germline-derived CDR1 and CDR2 are SNHLY and FYNNEI. The CDR3 totals 13 residues. The CDR3 nucleotides read TGTGCCAGCAGGCGGGGGACACAAGAGACCCAGTACTTC. Translated, it gives CASRRGTQETQYF.

The DNA for the CDR3 is TGTGCCAGTAGGAGTCAACGACAGGGGGCCGGGCAGCCCCAGCATTTT. Protein: CASRSQRQGAGQPQHF. The chain has TRBV19 and TRBJ1-5; 10 bases match TRBD1. This CDR3 has 16 residues. The V segment lost 6 bases and the J segment 7 bases; nucleotides outside the gene matches: 12. CDR1 and CDR2 from the germline V gene are LNHDA and SQIVND (reference sequence). The full variable domain, its missing parts supplied by reference TRBV19 and TRBJ1-5, is DGGITQSPKYLFRKEGQNVTLSCEQNLNHDAMYWYRQDPGQGLRLIYYSQIVNDFQKGDIAEGYSVSREKKESFPLTVTSAQKNPTAFYLCASRSQRQGAGQPQHFGDGTRLSIL.

This chain joins TRBV7-3 and TRBJ1-6, with a tentative D call TRBD1 (5 bases). Germline-derived CDR1 and CDR2 are SGHTA and FQGTGA. The V end lost 1 base, the J end lost 5 bases, and 6 bases lay between the germline ends. CDR3 length: 14 amino acids. The CDR3: CASSLRGDNSPLHF. The CDR3 coding sequence is TGTGCCAGCAGCTTAAGGGGGGATAATTCACCCCTCCACTTT.

This chain uses TRBV28 with TRBJ1-2; D is unclear. The germline V and J ends were trimmed by 3 bases and 5 bases, with 16 bases remaining between them. This CDR3 contains 15 residues. The germline gives CDR1 MDHEN, CDR2 SYDVKM. Written as DNA, the CDR3 is TGTGCCAGCAGTTTCCCGACAAGGCAGAGGTATGGCTACACCTTC. Translated, it gives CASSFPTRQRYGYTF.

The genes are TRBV4-2 and TRBJ1-2; D uncertain. Germline CDR1 and CDR2: LGHNA and YNFKEQ. V lost 0 bases and J 2 bases, leaving 10 bases between the germline ends. This CDR3 region has 15 residues. CDR3 amino acids: CASSQDNEMNYGYTF. CDR3 in DNA: TGTGCCAGCAGCCAAGATAACGAGATGAACTATGGCTACACCTTC.

In its sample, this clone was seen a few times. This chain connects TRBV19 to TRBJ1-1; possible D gene TRBD1, 6 bases. V lost 7 bases and J lost 9, with 15 bases in between. Germline CDR1 and CDR2: LNHDA and SQIVND (reference sequence). This CDR3 comprises 12 residues. CDR3 protein: CASTPGAGKAFF. For the CDR3, the DNA is TGTGCCAGTACCCCAGGGGCAGGAAAAGCTTTCTTT. Using reference TRBV19 and TRBJ1-1 for the parts outside the CDR3, the full variable domain is DGGITQSPKYLFRKEGQNVTLSCEQNLNHDAMYWYRQDPGQGLRLIYYSQIVNDFQKGDIAEGYSVSREKKESFPLTVTSAQKNPTAFYLCASTPGAGKAFFGQGTRLTVV.